This T cell receptor beta chain was sequenced for a study of shared clonotypes between healthy human individuals. Germline-derived CDR1 and CDR2 are SGHDT and YYEEEE. The V gene lost 0 bases and the J gene lost 1 base, with 14 bases spanning the gap. The CDR3 has 16 amino acids. Clones were sequenced by immunoSEQ multiplex PCR, and TCRdb holds only the in-frame ones, with some missing. The table shows about 2.4 million clones, with over 85% occurring only once. The receptor was derived from a man younger than 35 in good health. Some clones in this sample may be carry-over from other donors' samples. The sample taken for sequencing was naive CD4+ T cells from PBMCs. Subset of the sample: CD45RA+ positively selected. This chain joins TRBV5-6 and TRBJ2-7; either TRBD1 or TRBD2 may supply D (5 bases each). The CDR3 is CASSLVGTQESYEQYF. The CDR3 region has the DNA TGTGCCAGCAGCTTGGTCGGGACCCAGGAGTCCTACGAGCAGTACTTC.